One sample yielded the 28 T cell receptor beta chains listed below, sequenced in a study of T cells after yellow fever vaccination. TCRdb reprocessed the 5' RACE reads via MiXCR and lists one record per CDR3 protein. This sample has fewer than 400,000 distinct CDR3 sequences, with around 10% found just once. The source material was CD4+ T cells sorted from PBMCs, sampled 45 days after the yellow fever booster vaccination. These receptors were taken from a man in his late teens or twenties who received the YFV17D yellow fever vaccine.

This clonotype was picked up many times. The chain couples TRBV12-3 or TRBV12-4 to TRBJ1-5, with TRBD1 matching over 7 bases. V dropped 1 base and J dropped 7; count of bases not matched to a gene: 4. The CDR3 consists of 14 residues. The chain's CDR3 is CASSLDRGWQPQHF. The CDR3 DNA is TGTGCCAGCAGTTTAGACAGGGGTTGGCAGCCCCAGCATTTT.

The V call is TRBV7-9, the J call TRBJ2-3; D is possibly TRBD1 or TRBD2 (6 bases each). The CDR3 is made up of 16 amino acids. CDR1 is SEHNR, CDR2 FQNEAQ, per germline (reference sequence). Trimming stripped 6 bases from V and 2 bases from J, with 18 bases between. Written as DNA, the CDR3 is TGTGCCAGCAGGGTCTGGAGGGGGATGAACACAGATACGCAGTATTTT. Protein product: CASRVWRGMNTDTQYF.

The sample holds a few counts of this clonotype. V and J are TRBV7-2 and TRBJ2-5, with no clear D. CDR1 is SGHTA and CDR2 is FQGNSA in the germline V gene. Trimming stripped 5 bases from V and 2 bases from J, with 12 bases between. This CDR3 comprises 14 residues. The CDR3 DNA reads as TGTGCCAGCAGCCCGCTAGGTGTACAAGAGACCCAGTACTTC. Translating gives CASSPLGVQETQYF.

This clonotype was counted at least ten times. The V and J genes are TRBV5-4 and TRBJ2-2; 7 nucleotides align to TRBD1. This CDR3 is 15 amino acids long. J gave up 3 bases and V 0 bases, and 2 bases lay outside the gene matches. CDR1 is SGHNT, CDR2 YYREEE, per germline (reference sequence). CDR3 sequence: CASSLGQGYTGELFF. The CDR3 DNA is TGTGCCAGCAGCTTGGGACAGGGATACACCGGGGAGCTGTTTTTT.

This chain joins TRBV18 and TRBJ1-5; 9 bases are a match to TRBD1. Trimming cost V 8 bases and J 5 bases; bases outside gene matches: 4. CDR1 is KGHSH, CDR2 LQKENI, per germline. The CDR3 runs to 13 residues. CDR3 sequence: CASSGDRDQPQHF. CDR3 bases: TGTGCCAGCAGCGGGGACAGGGATCAGCCCCAGCATTTT.

This clonotype was seen repeatedly, ten times or more. The chain uses TRBV2 and TRBJ1-2; 9 bases match TRBD1. CDR3 length: 16 amino acids. Trimming at V came to 5 bases and at J to 1 base, leaving 8 bases not matched to a gene. From germline, CDR1 is SNHLY and CDR2 FYNNEI. In DNA, the CDR3 is TGTGCCAGCAGTACACCCGGGACAGGGATTAACTATGGCTACACCTTC. Protein: CASSTPGTGINYGYTF.

This chain connects TRBV3-1 to TRBJ1-1; 7 nucleotides line up with TRBD1. Germline assignment: CDR1 LGHDT and CDR2 YNNKEL (reference sequence). CDR3 length: 16 residues. Unmatched junction bases numbered 9, after V lost 5 bases and J lost 0 bases. DNA of the CDR3: TGTGCCAGCAGCTACTCTAGAGGGACAGTGAACACTGAAGCTTTCTTT. It is translated as CASSYSRGTVNTEAFF.

V and J are TRBV5-1 and TRBJ2-3; the match to TRBD2 covers 15 bases. CDR1 and CDR2 (germline): SGHRS, YFSETQ. V dropped 4 bases and J dropped 4; count of bases not matched to a gene: 4. CDR3 length equals 16 residues. This CDR3 reads CASSTGLAGGADTQYF. The CDR3 bases are TGCGCCAGCAGCACGGGACTAGCGGGGGGAGCAGATACGCAGTATTTT.

This clonotype was detected a few times. V usage is TRBV7-2 and J usage is TRBJ2-6, with D unresolved. Trimming took off 3 bases at V and 2 bases at J, with 8 bases between the two ends. The CDR3 is 15 residues long. CDR1 SGHTA and CDR2 FQGNSA come from the germline V gene. CDR3 loop: CASSLRRAGANVLTF. The CDR3 bases are TGTGCCAGCAGCTTGAGAAGGGCTGGGGCCAACGTCCTGACTTTC.

This clonotype was observed a handful of times. This chain connects TRBV12-3 or TRBV12-4 to TRBJ1-5, with TRBD1 as a possible D gene (6 bases). The CDR3 runs 13 residues. V was shortened by 7 bases and J by 7 bases, with 14 bases between the two germline ends. CDR3 sequence reads: CASTVGGPQPQHF. As DNA, the CDR3 is TGTGCCAGCACCGTGGGGGGGCCCCAGCCCCAGCATTTT.

This sequence joins TRBV20-1 and TRBJ1-2; tentatively, D is TRBD1 (6 bases). This CDR3 is 14 amino acids long. CDR1 DFQATT and CDR2 SNEGSKA come from the germline V gene (reference sequence). V was trimmed by 1 base and J by 0 bases, leaving 9 bases between them. The CDR3 spells CSARAGTPNYGYTF. CDR3 coding DNA: TGCAGTGCTAGAGCCGGGACACCTAACTATGGCTACACCTTC.

The gene calls are TRBV6-5 and TRBJ2-3; a weak D match, TRBD2 (7 bases). CDR3 length: 16 amino acids. In germline, CDR1 is MNHEY, CDR2 SVGAGI. V was shortened by 6 bases and J by 7 bases, with 23 bases between the two germline ends. CDR3 region: CASSYLVGGGLNTQYF. CDR3 nucleotides: TGTGCCAGCAGCTATCTTGTAGGGGGGGGATTAAATACGCAGTATTTT.

This clonotype was picked up a small number of times. J is TRBJ2-7 and V is TRBV4-2; 11 nucleotides match TRBD2. Germline trimming cut 7 bases from V and 4 bases from J; bases unmatched to any gene: 9. In germline, CDR1 is LGHNA, CDR2 YNFKEQ. The CDR3 sequence is 15 residues long. CDR3 DNA sequence: TGTGCCAGCACCCCCCGGGCTAGCGGGGGGTACGAGCAGTACTTC. Protein product: CASTPRASGGYEQYF.

This clonotype occurred a few times. This chain links TRBV28 with TRBJ2-7; D perhaps matches TRBD1 (8 bases). This CDR3 is built from 15 residues. Germline-derived CDR1 and CDR2 are MDHEN and SYDVKM. Trimming removed 5 bases at V and 7 bases at J, with 21 bases between. CDR3 residues: CASSRLTGGAREQYV. Here the CDR3 DNA reads TGTGCCAGCAGTCGTCTCACAGGGGGGGCTAGGGAGCAGTACGTC.

The gene calls are TRBV6-5 and TRBJ1-5; 9 bases line up with TRBD1. Germline V gives CDR1 MNHEY, CDR2 SVGAGI. The CDR3 length is 19 residues. J gave up 4 bases and V 0 bases, and 13 bases lay outside the gene matches. The CDR3 here is CASSYSDPGTGWGNQPQHF. CDR3 in DNA: TGTGCCAGCAGTTACTCCGATCCAGGGACAGGGTGGGGGAATCAGCCCCAGCATTTT.

The rearrangement links TRBV29-1 to TRBJ1-3; no clear D. This CDR3 spans 13 amino acids. Germline-derived CDR1 and CDR2 are SQVTM and ANQGSEA. V gave up 4 bases and J gave up 4 bases, with 11 bases separating them. The CDR3 reads CSVAGNSGNTIYF. In DNA, the CDR3 is TGCAGCGTTGCGGGGAATTCAGGAAACACCATATATTTT.

The chain's CDR3 is CASSLDYVNTEAFF. In nucleotides, the CDR3 is TGCGCCAGCAGCTTGGATTATGTGAACACTGAAGCTTTCTTT. The rearrangement joins TRBV5-1 to TRBJ1-1; D not certain. The CDR3 covers 14 residues. With 0 bases removed from V and 0 bases from J, the gap between germline ends came to 6 bases. Germline loops: CDR1 SGHRS, CDR2 YFSETQ.

This clonotype was found a few times. V usage is TRBV4-1 and J usage is TRBJ2-1; 7 bases are a match to TRBD1. The length of the CDR3 is 17 residues. Germline V gene sequence: CDR1 MGHRA, CDR2 YSYEKL. Trimming at V came to 1 base and at J to 3 bases, leaving 9 bases not matched to a gene. The CDR3 here is CASSQAPGQSVYNEQFF. The CDR3 DNA reads as TGCGCCAGCAGCCAAGCCCCGGGACAGAGTGTCTACAATGAGCAGTTCTTC.

The chain recombines TRBV5-1 with TRBJ2-7; possible D gene TRBD2, 6 bases. The CDR3 covers 16 residues. CDR1 is SGHRS and CDR2 is YFSETQ in the germline V gene. V lost 2 bases, J lost 1 base, and 16 bases lay in between. DNA for the CDR3: TGCGCCAGCAGCTTAGGCGGGACGGATTCTTCCTACGAGCAGTACTTC. It yields the protein CASSLGGTDSSYEQYF.

This chain links TRBV7-9 with TRBJ2-1; perhaps TRBD1 as D (6 bases). Germline V gene sequence: CDR1 SEHNR, CDR2 FQNEAQ (reference sequence). V was shortened by 4 bases and J by 8 bases, with 9 bases between the two germline ends. This CDR3 is built from 12 residues. Here the CDR3 DNA reads TGTGCCAGCAGCTCACAGGGTCATGAGCAGTTCTTC. It translates to CASSSQGHEQFF.

The CDR3 nucleotides read TGTGCCAGCAGCTCTACCGCCGCAAGGGGGCGATGGGTTGATGGCTACACCTTC. This translates into CASSSTAARGRWVDGYTF. The V and J genes are TRBV5-6 and TRBJ1-2, with 7 bases lining up with TRBD1. The CDR3 totals 18 residues. V trimming: 3 bases; J trimming: 6 bases; junction bases outside the gene matches: 20. Germline-derived CDR1 and CDR2 are SGHDT and YYEEEE. The full variable domain, completed using reference TRBV5-6 and TRBJ1-2, is DAGVTQSPTHLIKTRGQQVTLRCSPKSGHDTVSWYQQALGQGPQFIFQYYEEEERQRGNFPDRFSGHQFPNYSSELNVNALLLGDSALYLCASSSTAARGRWVDGYTFGSGTRLTVV.

The chain uses TRBV7-2 and TRBJ2-2, with 8 bases fitting TRBD2. The CDR3 loop spans 16 amino acids. The junction had 7 bases not matched to a gene; V was cut back by 5 bases and J by 2 bases. Germline V CDR1 and CDR2: SGHTA, FQGNSA. CDR3 sequence (DNA): TGTGCCAGCAGCCCCAGGAGCGGGGGTAACACCGGGGAGCTGTTTTTT. Its protein product is CASSPRSGGNTGELFF.

The sample holds a few counts of this clonotype. The rearrangement uses TRBV2 and TRBJ2-3; D not resolved. The CDR3 runs 14 residues. CDR1 and CDR2 (germline): SNHLY, FYNNEI. Trimming pared 3 bases from V and 2 bases from J, leaving 9 bases between. The CDR3 nucleotides are TGTGCCAGCAGTGAGGACGGAGCCACAGATACGCAGTATTTT. The encoded protein is CASSEDGATDTQYF.

This clonotype has only a few counts. The chain links TRBV7-2 to TRBJ2-3; D unclear. This CDR3 has 11 residues. The V end was cut by 2 bases, the J end by 11 bases, with 8 bases between. Germline V gives CDR1 SGHTA, CDR2 FQGNSA. The CDR3 spells CASSLRVKQYF. CDR3 nucleotide sequence: TGTGCCAGCAGCTTACGAGTTAAGCAGTATTTT.

This clonotype was found many times. The chain joins TRBV12-3 or TRBV12-4 to TRBJ2-3; 8 positions agree with TRBD2. The CDR3 loop spans 15 amino acids. V was pared by 5 bases and J by 3 bases, with 7 bases of the junction left unmatched. The CDR3 loop reads CASSPSGLGTDTQYF. CDR3 bases: TGTGCCAGCAGTCCTTCGGGACTAGGGACAGATACGCAGTATTTT.

Comment on this clonotype: This clone may be a read error of a much larger clone one base away. The chain uses TRBV7-8 and TRBJ1-1; 7 bases match TRBD1. The V and J ends lost 5 bases and 3 bases, in that order; junction bases with no gene match: 3. The length of the CDR3 is 13 residues. Germline-derived CDR1 and CDR2 are SGHVS and FQNEAQ. CDR3: CASSIQGYTEAFF. The CDR3 nucleotides are TGTGCCAGCAGCATACAGGGGTACACTGAAGCTTTCTTT.

This clonotype was seen a few times. This rearrangement joins TRBV6-5 to TRBJ2-5; weak D call: TRBD2 (5 bases). The V and J ends lost 4 bases and 4 bases respectively, with 19 bases between them. CDR3 length: 16 residues. The germline CDR1 and CDR2 sequences are MNHEY and SVGAGI. DNA of the CDR3: TGTGCCAGCAGTTCGGAGGTGGAGGTGGGGAGAGAGACCCAGTACTTC. Translation: CASSSEVEVGRETQYF.

The chain joins TRBV3-1 to TRBJ2-7; D uncertain. The CDR3 loop spans 15 amino acids. Germline lookup yields CDR1 LGHDT and CDR2 YNNKEL (reference sequence). Trimming cost V 0 bases and J 6 bases, with 15 bases left between them. CDR3 nucleotide sequence: TGTGCCAGCAGCCAAGAAGGAGAAAGCAACGGCGAGCAGTACTTC. It is translated as CASSQEGESNGEQYF.